Below, 23 T cell receptor beta chains from the same sample are listed, as sequenced in a study of blood T cell repertoires in COVID-19. Sequencing used immunoSEQ multiplex PCR; TCRdb keeps in-frame clones, though not all of them. This table holds tens of thousands of clones, 80% to 85% found once. Sequencing was performed on peripheral blood. The receptors originated from a woman of 80 years or more with active or convalescent COVID-19.

V and J are TRBV28 and TRBJ2-7; D perhaps matches TRBD1 (5 bases). Looked up from germline, CDR1 is MDHEN and CDR2 is SYDVKM. This CDR3 has 13 amino acids. V was pared by 2 bases and J by 4 bases, with 9 bases between. CDR3 sequence (DNA): TGTGCCAGCAGTTTAAGGCAGGGATACGAGCAGTACTTC. This sequence encodes CASSLRQGYEQYF.

V and J are TRBV6-1 and TRBJ1-1; 11 positions match TRBD1. CDR3 length equals 19 residues. V shed 2 bases, J shed 5 bases, and the junction held 16 bases outside the gene matches. Germline CDR1 and CDR2: MNHNS and SASEGT. The CDR3 region is CASSERQWGQGEFRTEAFF. CDR3 nucleotide sequence: TGTGCCAGCAGTGAAAGACAATGGGGACAGGGGGAATTTAGAACTGAAGCTTTCTTT.

The chain has TRBV13 and TRBJ1-1; D is unresolved. Trimming shortened V by 1 base and J by 0 bases, and 9 bases separated the two germline ends. The CDR3 sequence is 15 residues long. CDR1 and CDR2 from the germline V gene are PRHDT and FYEKMQ (reference sequence). CDR3 sequence reads: CASSLVYGMNTEAFF. CDR3 nucleotides: TGTGCCAGCAGCTTAGTGTACGGGATGAACACTGAAGCTTTCTTT.

The chain couples TRBV7-9 to TRBJ1-1; D gene unclear. The CDR3 covers 12 residues. V lost 2 bases and J lost 8, with 9 bases in between. Germline V lookup: CDR1 SEHNR, CDR2 FQNEAQ (reference sequence). CDR3 bases: TGTGCCAGCAGCTTAATGGAGCGAGAAGCTTTCTTT. Amino acid sequence: CASSLMEREAFF.

The rearrangement joins TRBV6-5 to TRBJ2-7; 7 nucleotides line up with TRBD1. The J segment lost 3 bases and the V segment lost 2 bases, leaving 7 bases of the junction unmatched. Germline CDR1 MNHEY, CDR2 SVGAGI. The CDR3 totals 15 residues. The CDR3 DNA is TGTGCCAGCAGTTACACCGGGACAGCCAACTACGAGCAGTACTTC. This codes for CASSYTGTANYEQYF.

The rearrangement uses TRBV5-1 and TRBJ2-1, with 10 bases that match TRBD2. Germline-derived CDR1 and CDR2 are SGHRS and YFSETQ. The CDR3 has 16 residues. V was pared by 4 bases and J by 7 bases, with 11 bases of the junction left unmatched. The CDR3 DNA sequence: TGCGCCAGCAGCAGGCTGCCTAGCGGGGGAGGTAATGAGCAGTTCTTC. The encoded protein is CASSRLPSGGGNEQFF.

The genes are TRBV3-1 (or the pseudogene TRBV3-2) and TRBJ1-2; weak D call: TRBD1 (6 bases). The CDR3 is made up of 12 amino acids. Per the germline V gene, CDR1 is LGHDT and CDR2 is YNNKEL (reference sequence). V lost 3 bases and J 5 bases, leaving 7 bases between the germline ends. CDR3 nucleotides: TGTGCCAGCAGCCAGGGGACATATGGCTACACCTTC. Amino acid sequence: CASSQGTYGYTF.

This sequence joins TRBV28 and TRBJ2-1; 12 nucleotides align to TRBD2. This CDR3 contains 18 residues. Germline CDR1 is MDHEN and CDR2 is SYDVKM. V was pared by 7 bases and J by 4 bases, with 14 bases of the junction left unmatched. The DNA for the CDR3 is TGTGCCAGCACTACTATCTGGCTAGCGGGGGGGCAATACAATGAGCAGTTCTTC. Translation: CASTTIWLAGGQYNEQFF. Full variable domain (rest looked up from reference TRBV28 and TRBJ2-1): DVKVTQSSRYLVKRTGEKVFLECVQDMDHENMFWYRQDPGLGLRLIYFSYDVKMKEKGDIPEGYSVSREKKERFSLILESASTNQTSMYLCASTTIWLAGGQYNEQFFGPGTRLTVL.

The V call is TRBV9, the J call TRBJ2-3, with 11 bases lining up with TRBD2. Germline CDR1 and CDR2: SGDLS and YYNGEE. V lost 0 bases to trimming and J lost 1 base; unmatched junction nucleotides: 7. CDR3 length equals 18 residues. The CDR3 sequence is CASSVGGMTSGGTDTQYF. The CDR3 DNA reads as TGTGCCAGCAGCGTAGGCGGAATGACTAGCGGGGGCACAGATACGCAGTATTTT.

V and J are TRBV7-9 and TRBJ2-1; D gene unclear. This CDR3 contains 12 residues. Trimming took 0 bases from V and 6 from J, leaving 3 bases between them. Per germline, CDR1 SEHNR and CDR2 FQNEAQ (reference sequence). CDR3 loop: CASSLALNEQFF. The CDR3 bases are TGTGCCAGCAGCTTAGCCCTCAATGAGCAGTTCTTC.

This rearrangement joins TRBV3-1 (or the pseudogene TRBV3-2) to TRBJ2-7, with 8 bases lining up with TRBD1. The CDR3 totals 17 residues. V lost 4 bases, J lost 3 bases, and 14 bases stayed unmatched. Germline assignment: CDR1 LGHDT and CDR2 YNNKEL (reference sequence). The DNA for the CDR3 is TGTGCCAGCAGCCCTCACCCCCGGGACAGGCCCCACTACGAGCAGTACTTC. It specifies CASSPHPRDRPHYEQYF.

This clone was seen just once. The chain is built from TRBV7-9 and TRBJ1-5; D uncertain. The V gene's germline CDR1 is SEHNR and CDR2 FQNEAQ (reference sequence). The CDR3 totals 15 residues. Trimming pared 5 bases from V and 2 bases from J, leaving 13 bases between. CDR3 DNA: TGTGCCAGCAGCCTGACTCCCGTGGGCAATCAGCCCCAGCATTTT. Amino acid sequence: CASSLTPVGNQPQHF.

The chain couples TRBV10-3 to TRBJ2-7; D gene uncertain. The germline CDR1 and CDR2 sequences are ENHRY and SYGVKD. Trimming took off 0 bases at V and 4 bases at J, with 7 bases between the two ends. The CDR3 has 13 residues. The CDR3 DNA reads TGTGCCATCAGTGAGTCGGCCAGTTACGAGCAGTACTTC. Amino acids: CAISESASYEQYF.

This rearrangement joins TRBV10-3 to TRBJ2-5, with TRBD1 as a possible D gene (5 bases). CDR3 length: 13 residues. The germline V gene encodes CDR1 ENHRY and CDR2 SYGVKD. With 6 bases removed from V and 9 bases from J, the gap between germline ends came to 17 bases. The CDR3 reads CAIREQDRGAQYF. The DNA for the CDR3 is TGTGCCATCAGAGAACAGGACCGTGGGGCCCAGTACTTC.

The chain has TRBV21-1 and TRBJ2-7; TRBD1, as called in the table, went unchecked against the DNA. TRBV21-1 is shown as a pseudogene. The CDR3 runs to 15 residues. CDR3 DNA: TGTGCCAGCAGCAAAGGGTCAGGGTGTACCTACGAGCAGTACTTC. Its translation: CASSKGSGCTYEQYF.

The chain joins TRBV11-2 to TRBJ2-7; 8 positions agree with TRBD1. The CDR3 contains 15 residues. Per germline, CDR1 SGHAT and CDR2 FQNNGV. V lost 5 bases, J lost 2 bases, and 8 bases stayed unmatched. CDR3 nucleotides: TGTGCCAGCAGCCGAGGGACAGGCTTTACCTACGAGCAGTACTTC. Translation gives CASSRGTGFTYEQYF.

This clone was recorded only once. In DNA, the CDR3 is TGTGCCAGCAGCTTGGGAGTATCCCTAGTGGAGACCCAGTACTTC. Its protein product is CASSLGVSLVETQYF. The V and J genes are TRBV7-2 and TRBJ2-5; D might be TRBD2 (5 bases). This CDR3 is 15 amino acids long. V shed 3 bases and J shed 5 bases, with 16 bases lying between them. Germline values: CDR1 SGHTA, CDR2 FQGNSA.

The V gene is TRBV7-2, the J gene TRBJ1-1; TRBD1 matches 10 bases. V gave up 5 bases and J gave up 4 bases; unmatched junction bases: 7. The length of the CDR3 is 15 residues. The V gene's germline CDR1 is SGHTA and CDR2 FQGNSA. The CDR3 DNA is TGTGCCAGCAGCCAAGACAGGGGGCGCCTCACTGAAGCTTTCTTT. Translated: CASSQDRGRLTEAFF.

The chain couples TRBV19 to TRBJ1-4, with 9 nucleotides matching TRBD1. The CDR3 length is 15 residues. The J segment lost 9 bases and the V segment lost 3 bases, leaving 8 bases of the junction unmatched. Germline CDR1 reads LNHDA; CDR2 reads SQIVND (reference sequence). The CDR3 spells CASSIPRTGEKKLFF. The CDR3 DNA is TGTGCCAGTAGTATTCCCAGGACAGGGGAGAAAAAACTGTTTTTT.

The rearrangement links TRBV29-1 to TRBJ1-1, with D unresolved. V gave up 4 bases and J gave up 1 base, with 7 bases separating them. Germline lookup yields CDR1 SQVTM and CDR2 ANQGSEA. The CDR3 is made up of 12 amino acids. CDR3 DNA: TGCAGCGTTGGTCTTTCGAACACTGAAGCTTTCTTT. Its translation: CSVGLSNTEAFF. The variable domain in full, completed from reference TRBV29-1 and TRBJ1-1, reads SAVISQKPSRDICQRGTSLTIQCQVDSQVTMMFWYRQQPGQSLTLIATANQGSEATYESGFVIDKFPISRPNLTFSTLTVSNMSPEDSSIYLCSVGLSNTEAFFGQGTRLTVV.

The genes are TRBV5-6 and TRBJ2-5, with D hard to call. V dropped 0 bases and J dropped 4 bases, with 7 bases sitting between them. The CDR3 consists of 13 residues. Germline V gives CDR1 SGHDT, CDR2 YYEEEE. CDR3 coding DNA: TGTGCCAGCAGCTTGGGTCCGGGAGAGACCCAGTACTTC. Its protein product is CASSLGPGETQYF.

The chain employs TRBV5-1 and TRBJ1-3; 7 bases align to TRBD1. The CDR3 consists of 16 residues. V was clipped by 3 bases and J by 0 bases; unmatched bases: 6. Germline V gene sequence: CDR1 SGHRS, CDR2 YFSETQ. CDR3: CASSSGTVNSGNTIYF. The CDR3 coding sequence is TGCGCCAGCAGCTCCGGGACAGTAAACTCTGGAAACACCATATATTTT.

The chain employs TRBV2 and TRBJ1-1; TRBD1 aligns across 7 bases. From germline, CDR1 is SNHLY and CDR2 FYNNEI. With V trimmed by 4 bases and J by 2 bases, 4 bases remained unmatched. The CDR3 spans 14 residues. The CDR3 DNA reads TGTGCCAGCAGTGGTCAGGGGGGAAACACTGAAGCTTTCTTT. It specifies CASSGQGGNTEAFF.